This record covers a single TCR beta chain. Its antigen specificity is not known. Within one base of it there is no much larger clone, and no base qualities were kept. The data were obtained in a study of Ad26.COV2.S vaccination and SARS-CoV-2 variants (dated by TCRdb to about 2021). For the study in its entirety: Vaccine-arm donors were drawn from COV1001, a multicentre, randomized, double-blind, placebo-controlled phase I-IIa trial of Ad26.COV2.S in healthy adults. Ad26.COV2.S was administered intramuscularly at 5 x 10^10 or 1 x 10^11 viral particles, either as a single shot or as two shots given 56 days apart. The specificity and breadth of SARS-CoV-2-reactive T cell receptors after Ad26.COV2.S vaccination were assessed by TCRbeta repertoire sequencing. A total of around 32 samples were included in the TCR-sequenced set, comprising roughly 19 Ad26.COV2.S vaccine recipients, 5 placebo recipients and 8 SARS-CoV-2 convalescent individuals. Trial participants were randomized into five groups of five, in which low-dose or high-dose Ad26.COV2.S was given once or twice, or placebo was given on both occasions. Investigators remained blinded to trial group allocation during experiments and outcome assessment. Study-wide conclusions, independent of this receptor: Vaccine and placebo recipients had similar non-spike TCR breadth, a finding consistent with the vaccine containing only spike. Higher spike-specific TCR breadth was observed in Ad26.COV2.S recipients than in placebo recipients (P = 0.0014). Substantial breadth of spike-specific CD8+ and CD4+ T cell responses was reported after vaccination. The study lacked the statistical power to compare responses across vaccine doses or regimens. It was noted by the authors that total T cell responses may have been underestimated by the TCR breadth and depth analyses.

The immunoSEQ Assay was used to sequence TCRbeta CDR3 regions. After extraction, genomic DNA underwent amplification by bias-controlled multiplex PCR, followed by high-throughput sequencing. The study's own analysis went as follows. To quantify the absolute abundance of each unique TCRbeta CDR3 region, sequences were collapsed and filtered. T cell fraction was estimated by normalizing TCRbeta template counts to usable DNA, with usable DNA measured through amplification of reference genes found in all nucleated cells. Repertoire TCRs were annotated as SARS-CoV-2-specific by exact matching of V gene, CDR3 amino acid sequence and J gene to a known reactive TCR set. The reference SARS-CoV-2 TCR set came from MIRA and was filtered for enrichment in COVID-19-positive ImmuneCODE repertoires, removing public or cross-reactive TCRs. Using the MIRA antigens, annotated TCRs were further analysed by specific ORF or by position within an ORF. Breadth was defined as the number of annotated unique rearrangements divided by the total number of unique productive rearrangements, and depth was defined as the summed frequency of the annotated unique rearrangements. Group comparisons of TCR breadth used two-sided Wilcoxon rank-sum tests. What TCRdb holds here is the immuneACCESS table cut down to in-frame rearrangements. Part of the clones is not present; checked against another copy, under half of the missing clones reflect an unresolved V gene, and the others are unexplained. V, J and clone size were drawn from that table, and D and trimming were deduced from the DNA. The sample table contains a few hundred thousand clones; only one count was recorded for around 90% of them. 9% to 15% of the sample is held by the ten biggest clonotypes.

What the treatment or condition label conveys for this sample: some 20 received Ad26.COV2.S at low or high dose, single or two shots; about 5 received placebo; per-sample allocation not given. Repertoires of vaccine and placebo recipients were sequenced from samples taken on day 63 after the first injection. Between 29 July and 7 August 2020, Cohort 1b enrolled around 24 adults aged 18-55 years at one site in Boston, USA. Ad26.COV2.S was a replication-incompetent adenovirus type 26 vector expressing a prefusion-stabilized SARS-CoV-2 spike protein from the original Wuhan strain. The germline V end is reduced by 6 bases and the J end by 4 bases; junction bases left unmatched: 6. The CDR3 contains 15 residues, cysteine and phenylalanine counted. Only the CDR3 DNA stays, 45 bases, in frame from base 1. According to the germline V gene, CDR1 reads SGHTA and CDR2 reads FQGNSA.

Sequencing used peripheral blood, obtained in a trial of Ad26.COV2.S vaccine versus placebo. The receptor comes from a person between 18 and 65 years old who received the Ad26.COV2.S COVID-19 vaccine or a placebo. The sequence joins TRBV7-2 to TRBJ2-1; TRBD2 aligns with 10 central bases. The CDR3 protein sequence reads: CASSTGLAKYNEQFF. The sequence in DNA is TGTGCCAGCAGTACGGGACTAGCGAAATACAATGAGCAGTTCTTC.